This T cell receptor beta chain originates from a study of shared clonotypes between healthy human individuals. Sequencing was performed with immunoSEQ multiplex PCR; in TCRdb, only in-frame clones are kept and a portion is missing. The top ten hold around 0.13% of the sample, which has approximately 2.4 million clones, approximately 96% seen once. This CDR3 spans 16 amino acids. Germline V gene data show CDR1 as SGHRS and CDR2 as YFSETQ. V lost 3 bases and J lost 3; bases outside the gene matches: 9. The origin of this receptor is a man aged 18 to 29 in good health. The sample was naive CD4+ T cells sorted from blood. Regarding subset: CD45RA+ positively selected. The chain couples TRBV5-1 to TRBJ2-3; 8 bases match TRBD2. This CDR3 is CASSSTSGGATDTQYF. The CDR3 bases are TGCGCCAGCAGCTCTACCTCCGGGGGGGCGACAGATACGCAGTATTTT.